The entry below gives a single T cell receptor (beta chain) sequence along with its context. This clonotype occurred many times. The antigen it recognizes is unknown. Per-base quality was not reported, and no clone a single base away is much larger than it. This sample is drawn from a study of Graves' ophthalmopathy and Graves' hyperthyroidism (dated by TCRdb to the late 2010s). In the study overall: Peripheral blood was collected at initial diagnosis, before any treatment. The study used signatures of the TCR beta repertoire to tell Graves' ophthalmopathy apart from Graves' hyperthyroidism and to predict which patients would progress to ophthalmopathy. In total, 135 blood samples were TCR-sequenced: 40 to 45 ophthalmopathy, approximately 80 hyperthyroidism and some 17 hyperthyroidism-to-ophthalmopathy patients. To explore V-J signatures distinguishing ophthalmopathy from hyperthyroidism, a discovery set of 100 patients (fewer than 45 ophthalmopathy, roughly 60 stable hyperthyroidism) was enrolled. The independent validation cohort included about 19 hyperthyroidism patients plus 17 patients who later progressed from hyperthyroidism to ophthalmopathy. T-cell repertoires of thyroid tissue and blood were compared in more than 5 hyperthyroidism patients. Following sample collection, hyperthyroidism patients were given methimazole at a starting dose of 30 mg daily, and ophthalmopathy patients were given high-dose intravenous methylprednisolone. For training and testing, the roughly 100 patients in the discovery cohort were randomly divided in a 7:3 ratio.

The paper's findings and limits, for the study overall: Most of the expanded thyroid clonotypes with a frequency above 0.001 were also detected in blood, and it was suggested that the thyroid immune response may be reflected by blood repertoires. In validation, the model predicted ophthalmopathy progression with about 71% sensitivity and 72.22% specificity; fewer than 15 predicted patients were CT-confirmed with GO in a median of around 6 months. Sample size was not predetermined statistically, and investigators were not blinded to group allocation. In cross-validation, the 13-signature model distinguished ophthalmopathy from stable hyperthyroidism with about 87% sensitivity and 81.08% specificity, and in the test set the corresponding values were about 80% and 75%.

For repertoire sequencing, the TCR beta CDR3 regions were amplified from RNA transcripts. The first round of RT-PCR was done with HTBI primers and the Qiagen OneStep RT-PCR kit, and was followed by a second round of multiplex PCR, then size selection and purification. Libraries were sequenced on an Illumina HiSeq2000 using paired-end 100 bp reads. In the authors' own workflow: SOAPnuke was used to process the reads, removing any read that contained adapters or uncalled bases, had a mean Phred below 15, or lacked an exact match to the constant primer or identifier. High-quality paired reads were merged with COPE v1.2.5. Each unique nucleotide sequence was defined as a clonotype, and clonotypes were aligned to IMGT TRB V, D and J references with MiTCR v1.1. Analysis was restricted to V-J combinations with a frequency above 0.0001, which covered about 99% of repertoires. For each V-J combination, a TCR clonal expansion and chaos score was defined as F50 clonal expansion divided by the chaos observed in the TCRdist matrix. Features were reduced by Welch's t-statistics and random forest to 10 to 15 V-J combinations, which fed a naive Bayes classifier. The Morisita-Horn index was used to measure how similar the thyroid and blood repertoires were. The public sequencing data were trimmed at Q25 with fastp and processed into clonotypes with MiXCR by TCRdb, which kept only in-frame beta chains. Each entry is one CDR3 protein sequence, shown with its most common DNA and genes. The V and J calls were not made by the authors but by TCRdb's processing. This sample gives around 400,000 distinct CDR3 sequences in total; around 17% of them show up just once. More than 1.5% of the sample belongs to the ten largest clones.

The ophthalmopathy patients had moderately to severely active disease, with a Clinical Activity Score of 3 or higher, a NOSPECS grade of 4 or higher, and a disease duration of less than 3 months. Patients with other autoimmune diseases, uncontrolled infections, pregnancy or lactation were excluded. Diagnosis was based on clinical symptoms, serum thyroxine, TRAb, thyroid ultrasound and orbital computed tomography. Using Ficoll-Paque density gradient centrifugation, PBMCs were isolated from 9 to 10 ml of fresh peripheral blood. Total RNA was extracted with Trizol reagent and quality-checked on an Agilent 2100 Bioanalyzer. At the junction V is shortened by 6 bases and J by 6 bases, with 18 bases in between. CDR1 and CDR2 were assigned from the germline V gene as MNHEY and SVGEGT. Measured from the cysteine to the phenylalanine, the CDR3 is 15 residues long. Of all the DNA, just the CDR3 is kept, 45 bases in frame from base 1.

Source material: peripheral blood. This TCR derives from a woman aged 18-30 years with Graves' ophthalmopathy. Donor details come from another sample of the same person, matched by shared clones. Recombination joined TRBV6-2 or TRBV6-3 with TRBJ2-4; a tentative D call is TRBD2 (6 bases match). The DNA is TGTGCCAGCAGGCAGCCGGGACTGGCCCGAAACATTCAGTACTTC. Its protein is CASRQPGLARNIQYF.